Presented here are 15 T cell receptor beta chains from one specimen sequenced in a study of CD8+CD57+ T cells in acquired aplastic anemia. Whoever was chosen for sequencing had shown CD8+CD57+ cell expansion by flow cytometry. The TCR beta profiling, which covered VDJ combination and CDR3 sequence, was carried out using genomic DNA as the template. Via MiXCR, TCRdb re-called the reads, giving one row per CDR3 protein. This sample has 250,000 or so distinct CDR3 sequences, with around 45% found just once. Source material: sorted CD4+, CD8+, or CD8+CD57+ T cells (not recorded which) from PBMCs. The receptors derive from a human donor with aplastic anemia.

The chain combines TRBV5-8 with TRBJ1-1; TRBD1 is a possible D gene (5 bases). Trimming took 4 bases from V and 7 from J, leaving 17 bases between them. CDR3 length: 14 residues. The germline V gene has CDR1 SGHTS and CDR2 YDEGEE. The CDR3 DNA follows: TGTGCCAGCAGCGCGCGGGACTTACCCGGTGAAGCTTTCTTT. It yields the protein CASSARDLPGEAFF.

This chain links TRBV7-9 with TRBJ2-1, with TRBD2 identical over 10 bases. Per the germline V gene, CDR1 is SEHNR and CDR2 is FQNEAQ (reference sequence). V trimming: 5 bases; J trimming: 10 bases; junction bases outside the gene matches: 14. The CDR3 spans 16 residues. The CDR3 nucleotides are TGTGCCAGCAGCATGACTAGCGGGTGGCCGGTAGAGGAGCAGTTCTTC. Protein: CASSMTSGWPVEEQFF.

At least ten counts were recorded for this clonotype. The chain has TRBV5-5 and TRBJ1-2; weak D call: TRBD1 (5 bases). V lost 4 bases and J lost 5, with 18 bases in between. The germline CDR1 and CDR2 sequences are SGHKS and YYEKEE (reference sequence). CDR3 length equals 15 residues. CDR3: CASSQPGWGRYGYTF. The CDR3 nucleotides are TGTGCCAGCAGCCAACCGGGTTGGGGGAGGTATGGCTACACCTTC.

At least ten counts were recorded for this clonotype. J is TRBJ1-2 and V is TRBV25-1; D remains ambiguous. This CDR3 has 13 residues. Germline lookup yields CDR1 MGHDK and CDR2 SYGVNS. V lost 6 bases to trimming and J lost 4 bases, with 12 bases between them. CDR3 loop: CASRGGMGYGYTF. In nucleotides, the CDR3 is TGTGCCAGCAGAGGTGGGATGGGCTATGGCTACACCTTC.

The table lists this clonotype with a count of one. The CDR3 spells CASSFNGAETQYF. In DNA form, the CDR3 reads TGTGCCAGCAGTTTCAACGGGGCTGAGACCCAGTACTTC. The gene calls are TRBV5-6 and TRBJ2-5; D is perhaps TRBD1 or TRBD2 (5 bases each). V lost 5 bases and J lost 5, with 13 bases in between. The CDR3 runs 13 residues. CDR1 is SGHDT, CDR2 YYEEEE, per germline.

The chain employs TRBV15 and TRBJ2-2; D not certain. Per the germline V gene, CDR1 is LNHNV and CDR2 is YYDKDF (reference sequence). This CDR3 is 13 amino acids long. V was pared by 0 bases and J by 7 bases, with 6 bases between. The DNA of the CDR3 is TGTGCCACCAGCAGAGATCAGAACGGGGAGCTGTTTTTT. This codes for CATSRDQNGELFF.

This clonotype was detected ten times or more. The chain uses TRBV6-5 and TRBJ2-5; D unclear. The CDR3 totals 13 residues. The germline V gene has CDR1 MNHEY and CDR2 SVGAGI. V lost 3 bases, J lost 1 base, and 6 bases lay in between. The CDR3 loop reads CASSYAVQETQYF. The CDR3 region has the DNA TGTGCCAGCAGTTATGCGGTCCAAGAGACCCAGTACTTC.

The rearrangement uses TRBV24-1 and TRBJ2-1; 8 bases align to TRBD1. Looked up from germline, CDR1 is KGHDR and CDR2 is SFDVKD. CDR3 length equals 15 residues. Germline trimming cut 0 bases from V and 3 bases from J; bases unmatched to any gene: 0. CDR3 bases: TGTGCCACCAGTGATTTGGGACAGGGCTACAATGAGCAGTTCTTC. Its protein product is CATSDLGQGYNEQFF.

In its sample, this clonotype was seen many times. The chain links TRBV7-9 to TRBJ1-1, with D hard to call. CDR3 size: 13 residues. V was clipped by 2 bases and J by 1 base, with 5 bases between them. From germline, CDR1 is SEHNR and CDR2 FQNEAQ (reference sequence). CDR3 protein: CASSLRGNTEAFF. Written as DNA, the CDR3 is TGTGCCAGCAGCTTAAGAGGGAACACTGAAGCTTTCTTT.

A remark on this clonotype: One end of the junction does not line up with germline, which may come from a read error. CDR3 loop: CATSDPRTDTPYF. The CDR3 DNA is TGTGCCACCAGTGATCCACGCACAGATACGCCGTATTTT. V usage is TRBV24-1 and J usage is TRBJ2-3, with unresolved D. Germline CDR1 and CDR2: KGHDR and SFDVKD. The CDR3 totals 13 residues.

This clonotype was found many times. The CDR3 nucleotides read TGTGCCAGCAGTGAACTCGCAGGGGGCCTTGGCTACACCTTC. Protein product: CASSELAGGLGYTF. V is TRBV2 and J is TRBJ1-2; 8 bases agree with TRBD1. V lost 2 bases, J lost 7 bases, and 6 bases stayed unmatched. Germline CDR1 SNHLY, CDR2 FYNNEI. The CDR3 is made up of 14 amino acids.

J is TRBJ1-4 and V is TRBV2, with 7 nucleotides matching TRBD1. V lost 9 bases and J lost 3; bases outside the gene matches: 4. The length of the CDR3 is 13 residues. The germline gives CDR1 SNHLY, CDR2 FYNNEI. Here the CDR3 reads CARQGRSNEKLFF. The CDR3 DNA reads TGTGCCAGACAGGGGCGGTCTAATGAAAAACTGTTTTTT. Full variable domain (outside the CDR3, taken from reference TRBV2 and TRBJ1-4): EPEVTQTPSHQVTQMGQEVILRCVPISNHLYFYWYRQILGQKVEFLVSFYNNEISEKSEIFDDQFSVERPDGSNFTLKIRSTKLEDSAMYFCARQGRSNEKLFFGSGTQLSVL.

This sequence joins TRBV19 and TRBJ2-3; TRBD2 matches at 13 bases. V lost 4 bases and J lost 5; bases outside the gene matches: 6. CDR3 length: 16 residues. Germline V gives CDR1 LNHDA, CDR2 SQIVND (reference sequence). CDR3 sequence (DNA): TGTGCCAGTAGTAAAACTAGCGGGGGGGGTGGAGATACGCAGTATTTT. This gives the protein CASSKTSGGGGDTQYF.

This clonotype was recorded many times. The chain has TRBV5-6 and TRBJ1-4; 9 bases line up with TRBD1. Unmatched junction bases numbered 3, after V lost 1 base and J lost 5 bases. CDR1 is SGHDT, CDR2 YYEEEE, per germline. CDR3 length: 15 amino acids. CDR3 residues: CASSLRGTGNEKLFF. For the CDR3, the DNA is TGTGCCAGCAGCTTGAGAGGGACAGGGAATGAAAAACTGTTTTTT.

A note on this clonotype: A much larger clone differs from this one at a single base, so this may be a read error. The chain couples TRBV12-3 or TRBV12-4 to TRBJ2-1; D is ambiguous. The CDR3 is 14 residues long. The CDR3 protein is CASLGGSSYNGQFF. CDR3 coding DNA: TGTGCCAGTCTCGGCGGTAGCTCCTACAATGGGCAGTTCTTC.